The clone carrying this T cell receptor (beta chain) was seen ten or more times. The antigen is undetermined. MiXCR, applied by TCRdb to the RT-PCR reads, yields one record per CDR3 protein. The sample contains 540,000 or so distinct CDR3 sequences, roughly 13% of which appear only once. This specimen belongs to a study of response to subunit inactivated influenza vaccine. The study's findings and limits: The authors offered the suggestion that each seasonal influenza vaccination recruits few new T cells.

Trimming left V 4 bases short and J 0 bases short, with 6 bases between. Germline CDR1 is SGHTA and CDR2 is FQGNSA. The length of the CDR3 is 14 residues. The V and J genes are TRBV7-2 and TRBJ2-2; no reliable D call. The sequences come from PBMCs from blood, collected 45 days after vaccination. The clonotype was recovered from a man aged 45-65 years who received an inactivated influenza vaccine. Written as DNA, the CDR3 is TGTGCCAGCAGCTCCCTCCCGAACACCGGGGAGCTGTTTTTT. Its translation is CASSSLPNTGELFF.